The 11 T cell receptor beta chains below come from one sample, sequenced in a study of shared clonotypes between healthy human individuals (dated by TCRdb to about 2020). CD8 naive samples were obtained by positive selection for CCR7 among CD45RO-negative cells, yielding a CD45RA+CCR7+ population from which TemRA cells were excluded. The library was produced with the immunoSEQ multiplex PCR assay. Drawn from immuneACCESS, this table holds only the in-frame rearrangements with V and J called that TCRdb kept. Clones are partly lost; checked studies trace under half to an unresolved V gene and leave the rest unexplained. Recorded for this sample are about 2.2 million clones; under 95% of them occurred a single time. The top ten constitute roughly 1.7% of the sample. The sequencing sample was made of naive CD8+ T cells from PBMCs. The intended sense of this specimen's cell subset or site label: CD45RA+CCR7+. Receptor source: a man younger than 30 in good health. Some clones in this sample may be carry-over from other donors' samples.

V and J are TRBV19 and TRBJ1-2, with 9 bases lining up with TRBD1. CDR1 LNHDA and CDR2 SQIVND come from the germline V gene (reference sequence). This CDR3 is 15 amino acids long. With 5 bases clipped from V and 5 bases from J, the junction kept 9 bases outside the gene matches. CDR3 sequence (DNA): TGTGCCAGTAGTGAAAGGGACAGGGTGTGGTATGGCTACACCTTC. Encoded protein: CASSERDRVWYGYTF.

This clone was detected once. The gene calls are TRBV27 and TRBJ2-7; the match to TRBD1 covers 9 bases. The CDR3 sequence is 14 residues long. Germline assignment: CDR1 MNHEY and CDR2 SMNVEV (reference sequence). J lost 6 bases, V lost 5 bases, and 8 bases had no gene match. CDR3 DNA sequence: TGTGCCAGCAGTCTGGACAGGGGTTCACCCGAGCAGTACTTC. Translated, it gives CASSLDRGSPEQYF.

J is TRBJ1-2 and V is TRBV6-5; D is undetermined. CDR1 MNHEY and CDR2 SVGAGI come from the germline V gene. The ends were cut back, 8 bases at V and 8 bases at J, with 15 bases in the middle. CDR3 length: 12 amino acids. The DNA for the CDR3 is TGTGCCAGCGTGGGGAGGGCGGGAGGCTACACCTTC. Translated: CASVGRAGGYTF.

A word on this clone: Other nucleotide sequences from this sample produce the same CDR3. The V and J genes are TRBV11-2 and TRBJ2-7; perhaps D is TRBD1 or TRBD2 (5 bases each). Germline CDR1 reads SGHAT; CDR2 reads FQNNGV. The CDR3 is 14 residues long. V lost 3 bases and J lost 2, with 11 bases in between. CDR3 DNA sequence: TGTGCCAGCAGCTTCGGGACGGGGACCTACGAGCAGTACTTC. The encoded protein is CASSFGTGTYEQYF. Full variable domain (rest looked up from reference TRBV11-2 and TRBJ2-7): EAGVAQSPRYKIIEKRQSVAFWCNPISGHATLYWYQQILGQGPKLLIQFQNNGVVDDSQLPKDRFSAERLKGVDSTLKIQPAKLEDSAVYLCASSFGTGTYEQYFGPGTRLTVT.

V and J are TRBV19 and TRBJ2-7; TRBD1 matches 7 bases. J was trimmed by 4 bases and V by 6 bases; bases with no gene match: 15. CDR1 and CDR2 (germline): LNHDA, SQIVND (reference sequence). This CDR3 contains 16 residues. DNA of the CDR3: TGTGCCAGTAGCCCAAGACCGGGACAGAAGATTTACGAGCAGTACTTC. Translation: CASSPRPGQKIYEQYF. Looking up the rest from reference TRBV19 and TRBJ2-7 gives the full variable domain: DGGITQSPKYLFRKEGQNVTLSCEQNLNHDAMYWYRQDPGQGLRLIYYSQIVNDFQKGDIAEGYSVSREKKESFPLTVTSAQKNPTAFYLCASSPRPGQKIYEQYFGPGTRLTVT.

The rearrangement links TRBV11-2 to TRBJ2-7, with D unresolved. Germline V gives CDR1 SGHAT, CDR2 FQNNGV. The CDR3 runs 12 residues. V was clipped by 3 bases and J by 7 bases, with 10 bases between them. The CDR3 coding sequence is TGTGCCAGCAGCTTCGGTAGTCATGAGCAGTACTTC. Amino acids: CASSFGSHEQYF. The variable domain in full, completed from reference TRBV11-2 and TRBJ2-7, reads EAGVAQSPRYKIIEKRQSVAFWCNPISGHATLYWYQQILGQGPKLLIQFQNNGVVDDSQLPKDRFSAERLKGVDSTLKIQPAKLEDSAVYLCASSFGSHEQYFGPGTRLTVT.

Comments on this clone: The identical CDR3 is also encoded by other nucleotide sequences in the sample. J is TRBJ2-2 and V is TRBV27; TRBD1 aligns across 9 bases. Germline CDR1 MNHEY, CDR2 SMNVEV (reference sequence). Trimming removed 6 bases from V and 6 bases from J; junction bases left unmatched: 5. CDR3 size: 14 residues. CDR3 bases: TGTGCCAGCAGCCCCCGACAGGGGGCCGGGGAGCTGTTTTTT. Encoded protein: CASSPRQGAGELFF.

The V gene is TRBV2, the J gene TRBJ2-7; 11 bases align to TRBD1. Germline CDR1 reads SNHLY; CDR2 reads FYNNEI. The CDR3 length is 15 residues. After removal of 11 bases from V and 4 bases from J, the junction contained 13 bases not matched to a gene. The CDR3 loop reads CALSLGQGASYEQYF. The CDR3 bases are TGTGCCCTCAGCTTAGGACAGGGGGCATCATACGAGCAGTACTTC. Complete variable domain (other parts from reference TRBV2 and TRBJ2-7): EPEVTQTPSHQVTQMGQEVILRCVPISNHLYFYWYRQILGQKVEFLVSFYNNEISEKSEIFDDQFSVERPDGSNFTLKIRSTKLEDSAMYFCALSLGQGASYEQYFGPGTRLTVT.

The chain carries TRBV6-1 and TRBJ2-1, with D possibly TRBD2 on 6 matching bases. The CDR3 totals 15 residues. V lost 6 bases to trimming and J lost 4 bases, with 16 bases between them. CDR1 is MNHNS and CDR2 is SASEGT in the germline V gene. For the CDR3, the DNA is TGTGCCAGCAGCCCAGCCCGGGACTCATACAATGAGCAGTTCTTC. Translation gives CASSPARDSYNEQFF.

Note on this clone: The sample has other DNA sequences that encode this CDR3 too. This chain links TRBV6-6 with TRBJ2-7; D is unclear. Germline loops: CDR1 MNHNY, CDR2 SVGAGI (reference sequence). CDR3 length equals 13 residues. V was clipped by 2 bases and J by 1 base, with 6 bases between them. The CDR3 sequence is CASSYGASYEQYF. Here the CDR3 DNA reads TGTGCCAGCAGTTACGGAGCATCCTACGAGCAGTACTTC.

This chain connects TRBV4-1 to TRBJ1-6; TRBD1 might be the D (6 bases). The V gene's germline CDR1 is MGHRA and CDR2 YSYEKL. The V gene lost 4 bases and the J gene lost 7 bases, with 17 bases spanning the gap. CDR3 length equals 16 residues. The CDR3 protein is CASSRNRDSDNSPLHF. The CDR3, as DNA: TGCGCCAGCAGCCGCAACAGGGATTCAGACAATTCACCCCTCCACTTT.